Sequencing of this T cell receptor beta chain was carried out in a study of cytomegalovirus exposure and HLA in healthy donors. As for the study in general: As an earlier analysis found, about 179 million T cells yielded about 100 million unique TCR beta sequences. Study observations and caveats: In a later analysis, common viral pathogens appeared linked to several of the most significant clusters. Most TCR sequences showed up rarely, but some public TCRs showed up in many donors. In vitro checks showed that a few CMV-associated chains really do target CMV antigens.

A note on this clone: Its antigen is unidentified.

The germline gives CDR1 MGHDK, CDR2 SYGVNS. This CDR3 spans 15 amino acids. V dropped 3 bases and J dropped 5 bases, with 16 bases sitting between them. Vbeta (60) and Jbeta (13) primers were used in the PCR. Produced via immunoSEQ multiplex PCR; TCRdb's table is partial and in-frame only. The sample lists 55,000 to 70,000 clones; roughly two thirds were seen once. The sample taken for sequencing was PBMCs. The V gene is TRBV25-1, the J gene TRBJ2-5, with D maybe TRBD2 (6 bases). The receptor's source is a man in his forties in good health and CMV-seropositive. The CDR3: CASSDVRLASETQYF. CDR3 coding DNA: TGTGCCAGCAGTGATGTTCGGCTAGCGTCGGAGACCCAGTACTTC.